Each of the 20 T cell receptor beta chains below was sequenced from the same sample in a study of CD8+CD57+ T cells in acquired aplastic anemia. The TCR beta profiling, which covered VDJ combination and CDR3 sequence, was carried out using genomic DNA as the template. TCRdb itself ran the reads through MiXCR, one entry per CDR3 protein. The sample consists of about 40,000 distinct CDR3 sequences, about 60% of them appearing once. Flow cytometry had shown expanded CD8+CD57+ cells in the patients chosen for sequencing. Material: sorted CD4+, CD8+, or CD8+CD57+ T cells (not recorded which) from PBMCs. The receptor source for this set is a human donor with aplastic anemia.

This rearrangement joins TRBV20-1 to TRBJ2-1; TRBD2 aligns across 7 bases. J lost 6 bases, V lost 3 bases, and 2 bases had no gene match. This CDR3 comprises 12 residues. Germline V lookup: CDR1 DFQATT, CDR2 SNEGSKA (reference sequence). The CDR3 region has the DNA TGCAGTGCTAGCAGGGAGGGCAATGAGCAGTTCTTC. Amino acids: CSASREGNEQFF.

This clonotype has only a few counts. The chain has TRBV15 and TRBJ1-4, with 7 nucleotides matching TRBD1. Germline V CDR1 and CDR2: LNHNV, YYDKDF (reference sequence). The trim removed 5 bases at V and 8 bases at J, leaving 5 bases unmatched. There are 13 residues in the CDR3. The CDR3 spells CATSDRVGEKLFF. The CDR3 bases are TGTGCCACCAGCGACAGGGTTGGCGAAAAACTGTTTTTT.

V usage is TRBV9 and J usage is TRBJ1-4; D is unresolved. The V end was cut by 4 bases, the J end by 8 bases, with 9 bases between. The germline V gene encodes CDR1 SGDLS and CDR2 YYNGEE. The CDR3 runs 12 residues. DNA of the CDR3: TGTGCCAGCAGCACGCCCCGGGAAAAACTGTTTTTT. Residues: CASSTPREKLFF.

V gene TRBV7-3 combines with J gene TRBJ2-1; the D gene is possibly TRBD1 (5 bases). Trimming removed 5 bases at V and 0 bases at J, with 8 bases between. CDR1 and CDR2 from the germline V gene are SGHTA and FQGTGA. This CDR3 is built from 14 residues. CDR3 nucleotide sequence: TGTGCCAGCAGCGCAGACAGCTCCTACAATGAGCAGTTCTTC. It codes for CASSADSSYNEQFF. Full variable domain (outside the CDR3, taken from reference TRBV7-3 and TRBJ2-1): GAGVSQTPSNKVTEKGKYVELRCDPISGHTALYWYRQSLGQGPEFLIYFQGTGAADDSGLPNDRFFAVRPEGSVSTLKIQRTERGDSAVYLCASSADSSYNEQFFGPGTRLTVL.

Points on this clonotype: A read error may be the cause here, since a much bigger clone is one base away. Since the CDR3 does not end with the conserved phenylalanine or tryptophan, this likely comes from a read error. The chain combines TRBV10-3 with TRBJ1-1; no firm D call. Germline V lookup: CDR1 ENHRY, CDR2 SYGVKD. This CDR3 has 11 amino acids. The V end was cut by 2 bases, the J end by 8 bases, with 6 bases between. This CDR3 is CAISELLEAFL. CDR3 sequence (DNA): TGTGCCATCAGTGAGCTGTTAGAAGCTTTCCTT.

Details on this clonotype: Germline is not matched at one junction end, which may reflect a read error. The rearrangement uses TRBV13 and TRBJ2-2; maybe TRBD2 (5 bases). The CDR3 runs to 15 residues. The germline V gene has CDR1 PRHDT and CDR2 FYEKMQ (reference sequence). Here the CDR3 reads CASSADGSNTGELFF. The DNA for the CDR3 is TGTGCCAGCAGCGCGGACGGTTCGAACACCGGGGAACTGTTTTTT.

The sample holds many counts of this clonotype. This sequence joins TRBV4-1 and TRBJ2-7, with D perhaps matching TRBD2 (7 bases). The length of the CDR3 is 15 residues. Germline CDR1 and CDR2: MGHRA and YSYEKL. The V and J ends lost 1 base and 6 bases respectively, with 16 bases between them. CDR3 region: CASSQVAGARSEQYF. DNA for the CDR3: TGCGCCAGCAGCCAAGTTGCGGGGGCGCGTAGCGAGCAGTACTTC.

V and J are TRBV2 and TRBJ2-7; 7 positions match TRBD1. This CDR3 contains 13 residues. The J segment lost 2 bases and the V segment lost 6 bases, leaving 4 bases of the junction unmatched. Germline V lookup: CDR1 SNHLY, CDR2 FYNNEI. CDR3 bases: TGTGCCAGCAGACCGCAGGGGGCCTACGAGCAGTACTTC. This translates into CASRPQGAYEQYF. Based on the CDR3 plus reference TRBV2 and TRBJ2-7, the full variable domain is EPEVTQTPSHQVTQMGQEVILRCVPISNHLYFYWYRQILGQKVEFLVSFYNNEISEKSEIFDDQFSVERPDGSNFTLKIRSTKLEDSAMYFCASRPQGAYEQYFGPGTRLTVT.

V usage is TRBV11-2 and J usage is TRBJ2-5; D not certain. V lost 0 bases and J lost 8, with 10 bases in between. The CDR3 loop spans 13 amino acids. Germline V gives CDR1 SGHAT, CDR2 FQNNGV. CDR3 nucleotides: TGTGCCAGCAGCTTAGAAACTACATCAACCCAGTACTTC. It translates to CASSLETTSTQYF.

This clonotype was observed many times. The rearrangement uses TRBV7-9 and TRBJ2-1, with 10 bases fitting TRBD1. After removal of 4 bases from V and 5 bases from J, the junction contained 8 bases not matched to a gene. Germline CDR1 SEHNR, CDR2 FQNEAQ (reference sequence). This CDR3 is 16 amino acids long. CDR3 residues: CASSSSGTGADNEQFF. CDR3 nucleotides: TGTGCCAGCAGCTCGTCCGGGACAGGGGCCGACAATGAGCAGTTCTTC.

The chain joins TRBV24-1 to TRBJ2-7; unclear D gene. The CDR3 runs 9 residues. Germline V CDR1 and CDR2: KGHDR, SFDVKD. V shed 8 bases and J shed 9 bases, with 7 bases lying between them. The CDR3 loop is CATMIPQYV. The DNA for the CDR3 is TGTGCCACCATGATACCGCAGTACGTC.

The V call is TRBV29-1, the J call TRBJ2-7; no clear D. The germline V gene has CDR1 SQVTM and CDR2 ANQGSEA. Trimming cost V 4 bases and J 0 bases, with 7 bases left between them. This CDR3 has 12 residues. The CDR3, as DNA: TGCAGCGTTGGCACAAGCTCCTACGAGCAGTACTTC. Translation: CSVGTSSYEQYF.

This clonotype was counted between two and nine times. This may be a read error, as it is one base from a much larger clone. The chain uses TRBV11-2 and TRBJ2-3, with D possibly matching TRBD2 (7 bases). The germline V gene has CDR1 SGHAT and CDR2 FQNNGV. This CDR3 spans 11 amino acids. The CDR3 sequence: CASRKRRGGVF. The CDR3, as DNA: TGTGCCAGCAGGAAGCGAAGGGGGGGCGTATTT. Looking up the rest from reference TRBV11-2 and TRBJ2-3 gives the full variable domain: EAGVAQSPRYKIIEKRQSVAFWCNPISGHATLYWYQQILGQGPKLLIQFQNNGVVDDSQLPKDRFSAERLKGVDSTLKIQPAKLEDSAVYLCASRKRRGGVFGPGTRLTVL.

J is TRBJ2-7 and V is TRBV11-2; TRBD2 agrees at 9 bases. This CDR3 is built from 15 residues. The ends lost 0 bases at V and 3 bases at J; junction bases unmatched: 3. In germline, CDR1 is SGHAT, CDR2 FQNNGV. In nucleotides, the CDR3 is TGTGCCAGCAGCTTAGATATAGCGGGGGACTACGAGCAGTACTTC. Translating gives CASSLDIAGDYEQYF.

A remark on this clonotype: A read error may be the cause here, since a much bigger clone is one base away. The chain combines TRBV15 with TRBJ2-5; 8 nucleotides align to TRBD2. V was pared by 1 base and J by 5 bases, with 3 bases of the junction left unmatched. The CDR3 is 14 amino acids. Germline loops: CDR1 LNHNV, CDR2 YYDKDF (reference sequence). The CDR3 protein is CATSRVAGWETQYF. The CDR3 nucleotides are TGTGCCACCAGCAGAGTAGCGGGGTGGGAGACCCAGTACTTC.

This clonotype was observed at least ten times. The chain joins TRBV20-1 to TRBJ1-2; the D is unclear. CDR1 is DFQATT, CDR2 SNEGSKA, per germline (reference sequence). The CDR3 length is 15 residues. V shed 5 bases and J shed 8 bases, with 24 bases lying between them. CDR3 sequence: CSAPSPDALRWGYTF. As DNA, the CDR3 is TGCAGTGCTCCCTCCCCAGACGCTCTACGTTGGGGCTACACCTTC.

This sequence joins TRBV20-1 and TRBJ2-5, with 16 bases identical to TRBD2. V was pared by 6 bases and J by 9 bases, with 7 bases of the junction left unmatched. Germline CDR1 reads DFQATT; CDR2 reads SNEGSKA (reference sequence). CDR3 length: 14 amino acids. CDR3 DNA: TGCAGTGCCGGAGGGACTAGCGGGAGGGGGGCCCAGTACTTC. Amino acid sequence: CSAGGTSGRGAQYF.

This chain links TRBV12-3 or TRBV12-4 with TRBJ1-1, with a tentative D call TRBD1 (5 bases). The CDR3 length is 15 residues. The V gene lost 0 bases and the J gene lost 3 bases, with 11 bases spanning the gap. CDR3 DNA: TGTGCCAGCAGTTTAGCCGGGACCCAGGACACTGAAGCTTTCTTT. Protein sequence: CASSLAGTQDTEAFF.

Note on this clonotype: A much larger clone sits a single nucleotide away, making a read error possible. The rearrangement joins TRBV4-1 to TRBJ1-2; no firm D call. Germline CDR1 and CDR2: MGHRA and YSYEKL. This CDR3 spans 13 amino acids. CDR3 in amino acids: CAIQPIVGSGYAF. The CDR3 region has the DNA TGCGCCATCCAGCCAATAGTAGGGTCTGGCTACGCCTTC.

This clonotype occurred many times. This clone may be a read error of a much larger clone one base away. The CDR3 is CASSLGQSYERYF. In DNA, the CDR3 is TGTGCCAGCAGCCTTGGACAGTCCTACGAGCGGTACTTC. J is TRBJ2-7 and V is TRBV7-8; D is possibly TRBD1 (6 bases). The CDR3 is made up of 13 amino acids. The germline CDR1 and CDR2 sequences are SGHVS and FQNEAQ.